These T cell receptor beta chains were read from a single sample in a study of shared clonotypes between healthy human individuals. Clones were read by immunoSEQ multiplex PCR, and TCRdb kept only the in-frame ones, dropping some. The sample includes about 2 million clones, 85% to 95% of them seen just once. Material: naive CD4+ T cells sorted from blood. The receptor source for this set is a man aged 18 to 30 in good health. Both conserved end residues are part of each CDR3. Fields, in order: J gene, V gene, clone size, D gene, CDR3 length, CDR3 DNA, CDR3 protein. D genes are given only for firm matches. Clone size is stated in some rows and not others, as once, few, many or a class when expanded.

j_gene: TRBJ2-7; v_gene: TRBV30; abundance: -; d_gene: -; len: 16; CDR3nt: TGTGCCTGGAGCCAAGGCCTGCGGAGGACCGACTACGAGCAGTACTTC; CDR3aa: CAWSQGLRRTDYEQYF
j_gene: TRBJ1-1; v_gene: TRBV29-1; abundance: -; d_gene: TRBD1; len: 15; CDR3nt: TGCAGCGTTGAAAGGCGCGACAGGGTAAGCACTGAAGCTTTCTTT; CDR3aa: CSVERRDRVSTEAFF
j_gene: TRBJ2-1; v_gene: TRBV2; abundance: once; d_gene: -; len: 15; CDR3nt: TGTGCCAGCGTAGTAGAAGGGACGTCCTACAATGAGCAGTTCTTC; CDR3aa: CASVVEGTSYNEQFF
j_gene: TRBJ1-2; v_gene: TRBV21-1; abundance: -; d_gene: -; len: 13; CDR3nt: TGTGCCAGCAGCAAAGGAAGAAAAGGGGGCTACACCTTC; CDR3aa: CASSKGRKGGYTF
j_gene: TRBJ2-7; v_gene: TRBV2; abundance: -; d_gene: TRBD2; len: 15; CDR3nt: TGTGCCAGCAGTGAACAGCGGGGGAGCTCCTACGAGCAGTACTTC; CDR3aa: CASSEQRGSSYEQYF
j_gene: TRBJ2-7; v_gene: TRBV4-1; abundance: -; d_gene: -; len: 15; CDR3nt: TGCGCCAGCAGCCGGACCGGGACGCAACCCTACGAGCAGTACTTC; CDR3aa: CASSRTGTQPYEQYF
j_gene: TRBJ2-3; v_gene: TRBV7-9; abundance: -; d_gene: -; len: 17; CDR3nt: TGTGCCAGCAGCCGTGGGAGGACGGGCTCCAGCACAGATACGCAGTATTTT; CDR3aa: CASSRGRTGSSTDTQYF
j_gene: TRBJ1-6; v_gene: TRBV7-2; abundance: -; d_gene: -; len: 14; CDR3nt: TGTGCCAGCAGCCCTAGGGGATCTAATTCACCCCTCCACTTT; CDR3aa: CASSPRGSNSPLHF
j_gene: TRBJ2-2; v_gene: TRBV6-6; abundance: few; d_gene: TRBD2; len: 15; CDR3nt: TGTGCCAGCAGTTTCGGACTAGCGGTCGGTTATGAGCTGTTTTTT; CDR3aa: CASSFGLAVGYELFF
j_gene: TRBJ2-5; v_gene: TRBV30; abundance: -; d_gene: -; len: 15; CDR3nt: TGTGCCTGGAGTTTAGGGGAGCTGGTTCAAGAGACCCAGTACTTC; CDR3aa: CAWSLGELVQETQYF
j_gene: TRBJ2-7; v_gene: TRBV5-4; abundance: -; d_gene: TRBD1; len: 17; CDR3nt: TGTGCCAGCAGCTTGGGGTCGGGGACAGGGACTTCCTACGAGCAGTACTTC; CDR3aa: CASSLGSGTGTSYEQYF
j_gene: TRBJ2-1; v_gene: TRBV11-3; abundance: -; d_gene: TRBD1; len: 13; CDR3nt: TGTGCCAGCAGCCGGGCGGACAGGGGTGAGCAGTTCTTC; CDR3aa: CASSRADRGEQFF
j_gene: TRBJ2-7; v_gene: TRBV30; abundance: -; d_gene: -; len: 13; CDR3nt: TGTGCCTGGACCCCGGGACGCTCAAACGAGCAGTACTTC; CDR3aa: CAWTPGRSNEQYF
j_gene: TRBJ2-5; v_gene: TRBV5-1; abundance: -; d_gene: TRBD1; len: 16; CDR3nt: TGCGCCAGCAGCTTGGGACAGGGCCCTTACCAAGAGACCCAGTACTTC; CDR3aa: CASSLGQGPYQETQYF
j_gene: TRBJ2-2; v_gene: TRBV10-1; abundance: once; d_gene: -; len: 16; CDR3nt: TGCGCCAGCAGCAGAAATGCAGGGTCGAACACCGGGGAGCTGTTTTTT; CDR3aa: CASSRNAGSNTGELFF
j_gene: TRBJ2-1; v_gene: TRBV19; abundance: -; d_gene: TRBD2; len: 14; CDR3nt: TGTGCCAGTAATGAGCGGGGGATATACAATGAGCAGTTCTTC; CDR3aa: CASNERGIYNEQFF
j_gene: TRBJ2-2; v_gene: TRBV6-5; abundance: -; d_gene: -; len: 15; CDR3nt: TGTGCCAGCAGCCGTGACACAGGGAACACCGGGGAGCTGTTTTTT; CDR3aa: CASSRDTGNTGELFF
j_gene: TRBJ1-5; v_gene: TRBV28; abundance: -; d_gene: -; len: 12; CDR3nt: TGTGCCAGCACTTTAGGCAATCAGCCCCAGCATTTT; CDR3aa: CASTLGNQPQHF
j_gene: TRBJ2-3; v_gene: TRBV2; abundance: -; d_gene: -; len: 13; CDR3nt: TGTGCCAGCAGTGACTCAGGGACTGATACGCAGTATTTT; CDR3aa: CASSDSGTDTQYF
j_gene: TRBJ1-1; v_gene: TRBV6-1; abundance: -; d_gene: -; len: 13; CDR3nt: TGTGCCACCTCGGAAGGCGGGAACACTGAAGCTTTCTTT; CDR3aa: CATSEGGNTEAFF
j_gene: TRBJ2-7; v_gene: TRBV18; abundance: once; d_gene: -; len: 15; CDR3nt: TGTGCCAGCTCCCCCGGAGGGGGCACTGCCTCCGAGCAGTACTTC; CDR3aa: CASSPGGGTASEQYF
j_gene: TRBJ2-1; v_gene: TRBV5-1; abundance: -; d_gene: -; len: 13; CDR3nt: TGCGCCAGCAGTAGCCCGTCCTACAATGAGCAGTTCTTC; CDR3aa: CASSSPSYNEQFF
j_gene: TRBJ2-3; v_gene: TRBV5-4; abundance: -; d_gene: -; len: 15; CDR3nt: TGTGCCAGCAGCTTGACCATTGGTGGCACAGATACGCAGTATTTT; CDR3aa: CASSLTIGGTDTQYF
j_gene: TRBJ2-1; v_gene: TRBV6-1; abundance: once; d_gene: TRBD1; len: 15; CDR3nt: TGTGCCAGCAGTGGCGGGGACAGGGGGTACAATGAGCAGTTCTTC; CDR3aa: CASSGGDRGYNEQFF
j_gene: TRBJ2-1; v_gene: TRBV30; abundance: -; d_gene: -; len: 18; CDR3nt: TGTGCCTGTAACCTGGGGCAAACGAAGCGGCAGTCAAACAATGAGCAGTTCTTC; CDR3aa: CACNLGQTKRQSNNEQFF
j_gene: TRBJ1-4; v_gene: TRBV5-4; abundance: -; d_gene: -; len: 16; CDR3nt: TGTGCCAGCAGTGTGCACGGAGGAGCAACTAATGAAAAACTGTTTTTT; CDR3aa: CASSVHGGATNEKLFF
j_gene: TRBJ1-1; v_gene: TRBV6-1; abundance: -; d_gene: -; len: 14; CDR3nt: TGTGCCAGCAGTGCAAGTAGTTCGAACACTGAAGCTTTCTTT; CDR3aa: CASSASSSNTEAFF
j_gene: TRBJ1-5; v_gene: TRBV19; abundance: once; d_gene: -; len: 16; CDR3nt: TGTGCCAGTACCCCGGCCGGGAGGGGGAGCAATCAGCCCCAGCATTTT; CDR3aa: CASTPAGRGSNQPQHF
j_gene: TRBJ2-7; v_gene: TRBV6-1; abundance: -; d_gene: TRBD1; len: 15; CDR3nt: TGTGCCAGCAGTGTAGGGACAGGGGCCTCCTACGAGCAGTACTTC; CDR3aa: CASSVGTGASYEQYF
j_gene: TRBJ2-3; v_gene: TRBV29-1; abundance: -; d_gene: -; len: 14; CDR3nt: TGCAGCGTCGTCCCGGGCCTCCAAGGGGATACGCAGTATTTT; CDR3aa: CSVVPGLQGDTQYF
j_gene: TRBJ2-5; v_gene: TRBV7-6; abundance: -; d_gene: -; len: 12; CDR3nt: TGTGCCAGCAGCTTTACCGGAGAGACCCAGTACTTC; CDR3aa: CASSFTGETQYF
j_gene: TRBJ1-1; v_gene: TRBV11-2; abundance: -; d_gene: -; len: 17; CDR3nt: TGTGCCAGCAGCCCCCTAGGGCCCGCGGGTGGGAACACTGAAGCTTTCTTT; CDR3aa: CASSPLGPAGGNTEAFF
j_gene: TRBJ1-1; v_gene: TRBV7-3; abundance: -; d_gene: -; len: 15; CDR3nt: TGTGCCAGCAGCTTGGATGGGACGGCTAACACTGAAGCTTTCTTT; CDR3aa: CASSLDGTANTEAFF
j_gene: TRBJ2-7; v_gene: TRBV7-2; abundance: -; d_gene: TRBD1; len: 15; CDR3nt: TGTGCCAGCAGCAGAGACAGGGCCTCACTCTACGAGCAGTACTTC; CDR3aa: CASSRDRASLYEQYF
j_gene: TRBJ1-4; v_gene: TRBV28; abundance: -; d_gene: -; len: 19; CDR3nt: TGTGCCAGCAGTTTAACTCCCGGGGGCATACGTTCAACTAATGAAAAACTGTTTTTT; CDR3aa: CASSLTPGGIRSTNEKLFF
j_gene: TRBJ1-5; v_gene: TRBV2; abundance: -; d_gene: -; len: 12; CDR3nt: TGTGCCAGCAGTGTTGGCAATCAGCCCCAGCATTTT; CDR3aa: CASSVGNQPQHF
j_gene: TRBJ1-2; v_gene: TRBV6-5; abundance: -; d_gene: TRBD1; len: 15; CDR3nt: TGTGCCAGCAGTACCCTCAGGGGGCGCGGCTATGGCTACACCTTC; CDR3aa: CASSTLRGRGYGYTF
j_gene: TRBJ2-7; v_gene: TRBV9; abundance: -; d_gene: -; len: 15; CDR3nt: TGTGCCAGCAGCGGGAGGGACGGAACGGGCTACGAGCAGTACTTC; CDR3aa: CASSGRDGTGYEQYF